A single sample is the source of the 3 T cell receptor beta chains below, sequenced in a study of blood T cell repertoires in COVID-19. Generated by immunoSEQ multiplex PCR, the TCRdb table keeps only in-frame clones and is missing some. The data contain tens of thousands of clones, nearly 80% of them singletons. Sequenced: peripheral blood. The receptors were sampled from a human donor in a cohort sampled during active COVID-19.

This clone turned up a few times. This chain connects TRBV7-2 to TRBJ2-2, with D unclear. The CDR3 covers 14 residues. Germline lookup yields CDR1 SGHTA and CDR2 FQGNSA. Trimming left V 8 bases short and J 8 bases short, with 18 bases between. The CDR3 is CASGRGPLVGELFF. DNA for the CDR3: TGTGCCAGCGGGCGTGGGCCTTTGGTGGGGGAGCTGTTTTTT.

V and J are TRBV3-1 (or the pseudogene TRBV3-2) and TRBJ2-1, with TRBD2 matching over 9 bases. The junction had 8 bases not matched to a gene; V was cut back by 4 bases and J by 4 bases. The CDR3 consists of 16 residues. Germline loops: CDR1 LGHDT, CDR2 YNNKEL (reference sequence). The CDR3 DNA is TGTGCCAGCAGCCCCGGGGAGCGGGGGGTTTACAATGAGCAGTTCTTC. Translated, it gives CASSPGERGVYNEQFF.

The chain links TRBV19 to TRBJ2-3, with 8 bases lining up with TRBD2. This CDR3 region has 17 residues. Trimming took 10 bases from V and 4 from J; bases not matched to a gene: 19. Germline values: CDR1 LNHDA, CDR2 SQIVND (reference sequence). Written as DNA, the CDR3 is TGTGCCACCAAAAGCGTGGCTAGCGGGTGGGGCCCAGATACGCAGTATTTT. This sequence encodes CATKSVASGWGPDTQYF.